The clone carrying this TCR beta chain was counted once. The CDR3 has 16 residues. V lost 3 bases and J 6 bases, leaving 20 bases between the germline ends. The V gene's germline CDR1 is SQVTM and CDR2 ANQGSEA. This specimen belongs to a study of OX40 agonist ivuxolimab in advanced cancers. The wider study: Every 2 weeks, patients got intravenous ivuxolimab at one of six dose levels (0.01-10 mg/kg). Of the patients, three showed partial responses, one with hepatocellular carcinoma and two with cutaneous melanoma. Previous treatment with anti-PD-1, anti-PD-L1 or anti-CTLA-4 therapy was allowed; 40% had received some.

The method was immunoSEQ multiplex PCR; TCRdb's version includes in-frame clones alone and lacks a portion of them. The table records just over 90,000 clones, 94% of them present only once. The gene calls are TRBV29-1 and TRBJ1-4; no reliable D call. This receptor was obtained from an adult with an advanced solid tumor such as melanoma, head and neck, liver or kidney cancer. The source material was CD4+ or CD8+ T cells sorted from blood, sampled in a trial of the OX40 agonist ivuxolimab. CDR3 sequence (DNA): TGCAGCGTTGATGGTTTTGGAGGGCCTGGGGATGAAAAACTGTTTTTT. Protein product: CSVDGFGGPGDEKLFF.